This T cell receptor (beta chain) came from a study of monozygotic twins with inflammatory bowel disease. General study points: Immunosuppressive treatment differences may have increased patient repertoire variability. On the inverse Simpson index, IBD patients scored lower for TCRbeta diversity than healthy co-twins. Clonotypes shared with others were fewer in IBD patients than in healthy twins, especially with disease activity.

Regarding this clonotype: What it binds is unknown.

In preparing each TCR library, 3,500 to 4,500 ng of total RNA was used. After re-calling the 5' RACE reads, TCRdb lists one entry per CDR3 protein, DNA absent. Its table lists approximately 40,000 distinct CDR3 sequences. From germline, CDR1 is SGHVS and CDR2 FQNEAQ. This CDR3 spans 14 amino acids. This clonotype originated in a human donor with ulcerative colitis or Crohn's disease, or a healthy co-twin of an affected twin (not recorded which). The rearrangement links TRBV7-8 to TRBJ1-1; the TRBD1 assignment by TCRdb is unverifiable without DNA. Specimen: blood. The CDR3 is CASSWGQGSTEAFF.